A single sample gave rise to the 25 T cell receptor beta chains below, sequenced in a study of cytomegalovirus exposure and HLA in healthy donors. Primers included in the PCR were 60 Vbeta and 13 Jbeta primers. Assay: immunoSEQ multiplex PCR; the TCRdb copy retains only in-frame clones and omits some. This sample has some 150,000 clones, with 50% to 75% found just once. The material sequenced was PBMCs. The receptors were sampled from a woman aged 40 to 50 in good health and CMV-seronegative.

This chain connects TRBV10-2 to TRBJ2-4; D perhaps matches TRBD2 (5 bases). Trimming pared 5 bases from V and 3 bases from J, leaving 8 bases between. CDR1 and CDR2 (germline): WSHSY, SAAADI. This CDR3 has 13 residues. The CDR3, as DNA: TGCGCCAGCAGTAGCGGATACAAAAACATTCAGTACTTC. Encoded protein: CASSSGYKNIQYF.

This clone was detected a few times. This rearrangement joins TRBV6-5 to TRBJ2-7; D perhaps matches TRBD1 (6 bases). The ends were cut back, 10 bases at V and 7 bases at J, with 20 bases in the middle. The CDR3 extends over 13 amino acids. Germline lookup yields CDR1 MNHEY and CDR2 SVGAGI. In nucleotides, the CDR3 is TGTGCCACCCGAATGGGGGCCACATGGGAGCAGTACTTC. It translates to CATRMGATWEQYF.

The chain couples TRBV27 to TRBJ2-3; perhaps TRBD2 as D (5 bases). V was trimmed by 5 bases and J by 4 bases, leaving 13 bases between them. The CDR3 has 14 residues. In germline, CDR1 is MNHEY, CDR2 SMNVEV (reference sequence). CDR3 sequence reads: CASSGGHGADTQYF. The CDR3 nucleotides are TGTGCCAGCAGTGGCGGGCATGGGGCAGATACGCAGTATTTT.

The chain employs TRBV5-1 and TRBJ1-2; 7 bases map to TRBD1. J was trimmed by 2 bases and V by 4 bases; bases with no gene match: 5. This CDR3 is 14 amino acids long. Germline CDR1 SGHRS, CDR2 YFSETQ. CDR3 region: CASSAVTGNYGYTF. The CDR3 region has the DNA TGCGCCAGCAGCGCCGTGACAGGGAACTATGGCTACACCTTC.

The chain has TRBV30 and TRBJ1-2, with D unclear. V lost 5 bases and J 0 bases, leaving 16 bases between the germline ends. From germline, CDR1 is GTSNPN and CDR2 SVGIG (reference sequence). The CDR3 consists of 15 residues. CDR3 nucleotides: TGTGCCTGGGGGCCATCTATAAAAGCTAACTATGGCTACACCTTC. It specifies CAWGPSIKANYGYTF.

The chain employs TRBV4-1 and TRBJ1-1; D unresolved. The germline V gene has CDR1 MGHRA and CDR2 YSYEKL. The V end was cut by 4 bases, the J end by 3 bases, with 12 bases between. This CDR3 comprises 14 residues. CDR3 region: CASSRDPGYTEAFF. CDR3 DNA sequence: TGCGCCAGCAGCCGAGACCCGGGGTACACTGAAGCTTTCTTT.

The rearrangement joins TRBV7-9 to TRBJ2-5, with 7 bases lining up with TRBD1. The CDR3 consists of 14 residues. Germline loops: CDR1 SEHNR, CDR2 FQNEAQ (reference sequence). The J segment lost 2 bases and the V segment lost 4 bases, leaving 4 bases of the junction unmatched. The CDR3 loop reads CASSYQGQQETQYF. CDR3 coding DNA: TGTGCCAGCAGCTACCAGGGACAGCAAGAGACCCAGTACTTC.

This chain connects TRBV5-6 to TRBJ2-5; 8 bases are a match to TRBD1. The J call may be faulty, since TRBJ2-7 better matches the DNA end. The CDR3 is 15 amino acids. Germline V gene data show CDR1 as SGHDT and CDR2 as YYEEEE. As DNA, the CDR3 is TGTGCCAGCAGCACCGGACAGGGCAGGCATCCCGAGCAGTACTTC. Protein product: CASSTGQGRHPEQYF.

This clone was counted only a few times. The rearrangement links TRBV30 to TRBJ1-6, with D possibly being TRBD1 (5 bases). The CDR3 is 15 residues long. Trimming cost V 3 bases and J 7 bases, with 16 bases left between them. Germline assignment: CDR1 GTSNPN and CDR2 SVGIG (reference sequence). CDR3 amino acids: CAWRGLRTENSPLHF. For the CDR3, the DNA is TGTGCCTGGAGGGGGCTCCGGACGGAGAATTCACCCCTCCACTTT.

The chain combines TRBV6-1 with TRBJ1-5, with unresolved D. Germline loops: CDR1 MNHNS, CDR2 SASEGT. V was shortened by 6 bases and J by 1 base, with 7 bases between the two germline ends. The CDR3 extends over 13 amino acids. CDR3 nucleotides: TGTGCCAGCAGGGGAGGCAGCAATCAGCCCCAGCATTTT. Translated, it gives CASRGGSNQPQHF.

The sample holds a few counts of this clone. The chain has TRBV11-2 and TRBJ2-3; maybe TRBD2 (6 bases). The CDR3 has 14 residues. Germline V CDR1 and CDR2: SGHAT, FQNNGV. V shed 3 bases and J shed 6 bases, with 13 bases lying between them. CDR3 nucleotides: TGTGCCAGCAGCTTTAGGAGGGGTGAGGATACGCAGTATTTT. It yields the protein CASSFRRGEDTQYF.

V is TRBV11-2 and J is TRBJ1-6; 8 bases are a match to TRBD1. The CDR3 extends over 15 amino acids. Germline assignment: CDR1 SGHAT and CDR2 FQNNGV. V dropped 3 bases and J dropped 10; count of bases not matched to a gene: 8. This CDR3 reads CASSFSVGQGSPLHF. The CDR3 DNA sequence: TGTGCCAGCAGCTTCTCGGTTGGACAGGGCTCACCCCTCCACTTT.

The CDR3 DNA sequence: TGTGCCAGCACCCTGGGGACAGGGGGGAATCAGCCCCAGCATTTT. As protein: CASTLGTGGNQPQHF. The chain couples TRBV7-2 to TRBJ1-5, with TRBD1 identical over 11 bases. The CDR3 extends over 15 amino acids. Losses at the gene ends were 7 bases for V and 4 bases for J; bases not matched to a gene: 6. CDR1 SGHTA and CDR2 FQGNSA come from the germline V gene. The entire variable domain, with the rest obtained from reference TRBV7-2 and TRBJ1-5, is as follows: GAGVSQSPSNKVTEKGKDVELRCDPISGHTALYWYRQSLGQGLEFLIYFQGNSAPDKSGLPSDRFSAERTGGSVSTLTIQRTQQEDSAVYLCASTLGTGGNQPQHFGDGTRLSIL.

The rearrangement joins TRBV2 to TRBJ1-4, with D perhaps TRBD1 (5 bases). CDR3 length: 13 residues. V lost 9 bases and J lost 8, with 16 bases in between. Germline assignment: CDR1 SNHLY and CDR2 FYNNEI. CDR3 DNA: TGTGCCAGTTTCTTCGCGGGGGGGGAAAAACTGTTTTTT. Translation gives CASFFAGGEKLFF.

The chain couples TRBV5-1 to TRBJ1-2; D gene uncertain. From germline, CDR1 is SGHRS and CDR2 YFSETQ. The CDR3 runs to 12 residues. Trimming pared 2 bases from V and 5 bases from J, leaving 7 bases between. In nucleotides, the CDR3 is TGCGCCAGCAGCTTAAACACGTATGGCTACACCTTC. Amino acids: CASSLNTYGYTF.

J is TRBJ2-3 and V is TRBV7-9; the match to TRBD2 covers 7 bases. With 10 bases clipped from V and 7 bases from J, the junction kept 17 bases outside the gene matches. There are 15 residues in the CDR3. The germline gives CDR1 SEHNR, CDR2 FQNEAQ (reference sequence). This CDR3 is CAISRLSGERNTQYF. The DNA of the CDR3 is TGTGCCATCTCTCGATTAAGCGGGGAGCGGAATACGCAGTATTTT. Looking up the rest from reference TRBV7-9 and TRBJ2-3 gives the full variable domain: DTGVSQNPRHKITKRGQNVTFRCDPISEHNRLYWYRQTLGQGPEFLTYFQNEAQLEKSRLLSDRFSAERPKGSFSTLEIQRTEQGDSAMYLCAISRLSGERNTQYFGPGTRLTVL.

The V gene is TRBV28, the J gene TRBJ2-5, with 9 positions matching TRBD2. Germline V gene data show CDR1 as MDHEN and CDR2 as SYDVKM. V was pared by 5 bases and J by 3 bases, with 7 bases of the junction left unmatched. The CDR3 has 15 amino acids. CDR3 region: CASSPRTSVEETQYF. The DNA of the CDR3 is TGTGCCAGCAGTCCGCGGACTAGCGTAGAAGAGACCCAGTACTTC.

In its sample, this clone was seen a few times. CDR3 in DNA: TGTGCCAGCAGCCCCGGACTAGGGAATGAAAAACTGTTTTTT. Protein product: CASSPGLGNEKLFF. The chain couples TRBV7-7 to TRBJ1-4, with D uncertain. V was cut by 5 bases and J by 5 bases, with 12 bases left in between. Germline-derived CDR1 and CDR2 are SSHAT and FNYEAQ (reference sequence). This CDR3 is 14 amino acids long.

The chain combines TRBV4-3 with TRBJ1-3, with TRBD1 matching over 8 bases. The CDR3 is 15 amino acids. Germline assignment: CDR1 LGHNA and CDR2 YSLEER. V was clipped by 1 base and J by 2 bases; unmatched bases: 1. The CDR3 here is CASSQAGGPGNTIYF. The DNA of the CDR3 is TGCGCCAGCAGCCAAGCAGGGGGCCCTGGAAACACCATATATTTT.

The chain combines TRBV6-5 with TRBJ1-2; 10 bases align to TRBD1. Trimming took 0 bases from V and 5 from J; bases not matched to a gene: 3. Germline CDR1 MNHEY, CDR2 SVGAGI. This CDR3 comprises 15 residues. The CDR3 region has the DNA TGTGCCAGCAGTTACTCGACAGGGGGCGGTTATGGCTACACCTTC. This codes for CASSYSTGGGYGYTF.

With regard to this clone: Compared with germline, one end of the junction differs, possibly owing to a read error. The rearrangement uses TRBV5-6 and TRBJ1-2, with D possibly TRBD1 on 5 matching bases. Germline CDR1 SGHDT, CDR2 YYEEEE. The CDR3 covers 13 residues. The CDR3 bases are TGTGCCAGCAGCTTGGCGGGGGGATACGGCTGCACCTTC. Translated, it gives CASSLAGGYGCTF.

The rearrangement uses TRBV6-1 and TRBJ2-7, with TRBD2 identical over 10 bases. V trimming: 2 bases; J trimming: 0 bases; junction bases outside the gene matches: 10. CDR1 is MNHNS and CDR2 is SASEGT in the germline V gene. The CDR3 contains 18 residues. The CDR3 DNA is TGTGCCAGCAGTGAAACGTGGGGTAGCGGGGGGATCTCCTACGAGCAGTACTTC. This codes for CASSETWGSGGISYEQYF.

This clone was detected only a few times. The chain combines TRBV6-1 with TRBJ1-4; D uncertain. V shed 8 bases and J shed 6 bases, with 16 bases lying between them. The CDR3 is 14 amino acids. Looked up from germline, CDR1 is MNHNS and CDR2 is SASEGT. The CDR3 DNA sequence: TGTGCCAGCGAGAGGTCCCCCGAATATGAAAAACTGTTTTTT. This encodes CASERSPEYEKLFF.

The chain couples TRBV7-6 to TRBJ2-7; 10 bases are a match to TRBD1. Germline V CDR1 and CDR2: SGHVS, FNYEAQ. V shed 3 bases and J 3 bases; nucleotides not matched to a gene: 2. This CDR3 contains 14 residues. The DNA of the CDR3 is TGTGCCAGCAGCTTTGGGACAGGGGACTACGAGCAGTACTTC. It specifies CASSFGTGDYEQYF. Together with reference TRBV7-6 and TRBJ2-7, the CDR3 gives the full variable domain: GAGVSQSPRYKVTKRGQDVALRCDPISGHVSLYWYRQALGQGPEFLTYFNYEAQQDKSGLPNDRFSAERPEGSISTLTIQRTEQRDSAMYRCASSFGTGDYEQYFGPGTRLTVT.

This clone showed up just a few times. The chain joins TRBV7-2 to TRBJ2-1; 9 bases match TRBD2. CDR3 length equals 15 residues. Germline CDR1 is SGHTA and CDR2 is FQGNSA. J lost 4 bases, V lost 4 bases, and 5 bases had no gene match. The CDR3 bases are TGTGCCAGCAGCTCCAGCGGGGGGCCTTACAATGAGCAGTTCTTC. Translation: CASSSSGGPYNEQFF.